The T cell receptor (beta chain) under discussion was sequenced for a study of blood T cells in healthy people across ages. General observations from the study: Relative to aged donors, long-lived donors carried more naive CD4+ cells and displayed higher diversity.

The CDR3 covers 17 residues. The V segment lost 2 bases and the J segment 4 bases; nucleotides outside the gene matches: 8. Germline V gene sequence: CDR1 MNHNS, CDR2 SASEGT. On this clonotype itself: The antigen remains unidentified.

PCR was performed a second time for roughly 7 to 11 cycles using a sample-barcoded 5' primer and a J-beta primer mix. TCRdb independently ran MiXCR on the 5' RACE reads; one entry per CDR3 protein. The table has about a million distinct CDR3 sequences, 45% to 60% seen once; the top ten hold 20% to 25%. The material sequenced was blood. This receptor was identified in a woman aged 55 to 70 in good health. The gene calls are TRBV6-1 and TRBJ2-3; 11 bases are shared with TRBD2. The CDR3 nucleotides read TGTGCCAGCAGTGAATACCGTAGCGGGAGGGCTTCAGATACGCAGTATTTT. It specifies CASSEYRSGRASDTQYF.